One and the same sample provided the 19 T cell receptor beta chains below, sequenced in a study of control samples from healthy donors and cancer patients. Sequencing was performed with immunoSEQ multiplex PCR; in TCRdb, only in-frame clones are kept and a portion is missing. The table records approximately 100,000 clones, 80% to 90% of them present only once. The sample consisted of blood. The receptors come from a man aged 30 to 39 in good health.

The rearrangement joins TRBV6-1 to TRBJ1-5; no clear D gene. The CDR3 runs to 17 residues. Trimming removed 2 bases from V and 4 bases from J, with 18 bases in between. Germline V lookup: CDR1 MNHNS, CDR2 SASEGT. The CDR3 reads CASSEWGGLPPNQPQHF. Here the CDR3 DNA reads TGTGCCAGCAGTGAATGGGGAGGTCTTCCTCCAAATCAGCCCCAGCATTTT.

A single count supports this clone. This sequence joins TRBV7-2 and TRBJ1-2; no reliable D call. This CDR3 spans 15 amino acids. Trimming took 0 bases from V and 2 from J, leaving 10 bases between them. Germline assignment: CDR1 SGHTA and CDR2 FQGNSA. CDR3 in amino acids: CASSLAPSTNYGYTF. The CDR3 DNA reads as TGTGCCAGCAGCTTAGCGCCCTCCACAAACTATGGCTACACCTTC.

This chain uses TRBV6-1 with TRBJ1-2, with a weak D call TRBD1 (5 bases). Germline CDR1 reads MNHNS; CDR2 reads SASEGT. Between the trimmed V and J ends, which lost 2 bases and 4 bases, there was a span of 20 bases. The CDR3 contains 17 residues. The CDR3, as DNA: TGTGCCAGCAGTGAAAAATTTGCCGGGACCGCATCCTATGGCTACACCTTC. This gives the protein CASSEKFAGTASYGYTF.

J is TRBJ2-7 and V is TRBV4-3; 8 bases are shared with TRBD1. After removal of 4 bases from V and 3 bases from J, the junction contained 5 bases not matched to a gene. Germline V lookup: CDR1 LGHNA, CDR2 YSLEER. The CDR3 spans 14 residues. The CDR3: CASSPTGDLYEQYF. Written as DNA, the CDR3 is TGCGCCAGCAGCCCGACAGGGGACCTCTACGAGCAGTACTTC.

The rearrangement uses TRBV28 and TRBJ2-4, with D unresolved. The germline V gene has CDR1 MDHEN and CDR2 SYDVKM. V lost 5 bases and J lost 3, with 8 bases in between. The CDR3 totals 13 residues. CDR3 protein: CASSGPLKNIQYF. CDR3 nucleotide sequence: TGTGCCAGCAGTGGGCCGCTCAAAAACATTCAGTACTTC.

The chain carries TRBV10-2 and TRBJ2-2, with 12 bases aligning to TRBD2. CDR1 is WSHSY and CDR2 is SAAADI in the germline V gene. Losses at the gene ends were 7 bases for V and 4 bases for J; bases not matched to a gene: 4. The CDR3 sequence is 15 residues long. Here the CDR3 reads CASKLAGGPTGELFF. DNA for the CDR3: TGCGCCAGCAAACTAGCGGGGGGCCCCACCGGGGAGCTGTTTTTT.

V usage is TRBV11-2 and J usage is TRBJ2-5, with TRBD2 identical over 8 bases. The CDR3 is made up of 15 amino acids. The junction had 5 bases not matched to a gene; V was cut back by 1 base and J by 4 bases. Germline V lookup: CDR1 SGHAT, CDR2 FQNNGV. The chain's CDR3 is CASSLVGGARETQYF. The CDR3 DNA sequence: TGTGCCAGCAGCTTAGTCGGGGGGGCGAGAGAGACCCAGTACTTC.

V usage is TRBV7-2 and J usage is TRBJ1-3; D is ambiguous. The CDR3 spans 13 residues. CDR1 is SGHTA and CDR2 is FQGNSA in the germline V gene. Trimming removed 1 base at V and 4 bases at J, with 5 bases between. The DNA for the CDR3 is TGTGCCAGCAGCTTAGGGCCCGGAAACACCATATATTTT. It encodes CASSLGPGNTIYF.

The gene calls are TRBV5-5 and TRBJ1-1; D is perhaps TRBD1 (5 bases). This CDR3 spans 16 amino acids. Germline CDR1 and CDR2: SGHKS and YYEKEE (reference sequence). Trimming left V 4 bases short and J 4 bases short, with 20 bases between. As DNA, the CDR3 is TGTGCCAGCAGCCTCCGCGGGGGGGTGGAATTCACTGAAGCTTTCTTT. This codes for CASSLRGGVEFTEAFF.

This chain links TRBV7-2 with TRBJ1-1; D is uncertain. Per the germline V gene, CDR1 is SGHTA and CDR2 is FQGNSA. The CDR3 covers 16 residues. V was trimmed by 1 base and J by 6 bases, leaving 18 bases between them. Here the CDR3 reads CASSLGHSKGPSEAFF. CDR3 in DNA: TGTGCCAGCAGCTTAGGGCATTCCAAGGGCCCGTCTGAAGCTTTCTTT.

The chain employs TRBV7-2 and TRBJ2-5; 10 bases line up with TRBD2. CDR1 and CDR2 from the germline V gene are SGHTA and FQGNSA. The ends lost 1 base at V and 9 bases at J; junction bases unmatched: 8. This CDR3 comprises 15 residues. The CDR3 protein is CASSLESSGRGAQYF. The CDR3 DNA reads as TGTGCCAGCAGCTTAGAGTCTAGCGGGAGAGGGGCCCAGTACTTC.

The genes are TRBV11-3 and TRBJ2-7; 7 nucleotides line up with TRBD1. The CDR3 extends over 14 amino acids. Losses at the gene ends were 1 base for V and 6 bases for J; bases not matched to a gene: 6. The germline V gene has CDR1 SGHNT and CDR2 YENEEA. The DNA of the CDR3 is TGTGCCAGCAGCTTAGTTGAGACAGGGATCGAGCAGTACGTC. Its protein product is CASSLVETGIEQYV.

This chain connects TRBV15 to TRBJ2-7, with 7 bases identical to TRBD1. This CDR3 region has 15 residues. Germline V lookup: CDR1 LNHNV, CDR2 YYDKDF (reference sequence). V gave up 3 bases and J gave up 5 bases; unmatched junction bases: 10. The CDR3 sequence: CATSRARQGSDEQYF. CDR3 DNA sequence: TGTGCCACCAGCAGGGCAAGACAGGGATCGGACGAGCAGTACTTC.

Note on this clone: The sample contains more than one DNA sequence encoding this CDR3. This sequence joins TRBV6-5 and TRBJ2-7; no definite D call. CDR3 length equals 13 residues. Germline V gives CDR1 MNHEY, CDR2 SVGAGI. Trimming shortened V by 0 bases and J by 0 bases, and 3 bases separated the two germline ends. CDR3 sequence reads: CASSYSGSYEQYF. In DNA form, the CDR3 reads TGTGCCAGCAGTTACTCTGGCTCCTACGAGCAGTACTTC.

The rearrangement links TRBV14 to TRBJ1-2; 7 positions match TRBD1. This CDR3 comprises 15 residues. CDR1 is SGHDN and CDR2 is FVKESK in the germline V gene. V was pared by 1 base and J by 4 bases, with 6 bases of the junction left unmatched. CDR3 in amino acids: CASSQGWTGGYGYTF. DNA of the CDR3: TGTGCCAGCAGCCAAGGCTGGACAGGAGGCTATGGCTACACCTTC.

The chain combines TRBV6-6 with TRBJ2-7; TRBD2 aligns across 11 bases. The ends lost 10 bases at V and 7 bases at J; junction bases unmatched: 12. Germline CDR1 and CDR2: MNHNY and SVGAGI (reference sequence). The CDR3 runs 14 residues. The CDR3 protein is CATRGSGGAVEQYV. The CDR3 DNA reads as TGTGCCACCCGAGGTAGCGGGGGGGCCGTTGAGCAGTACGTC.

Regarding this clone: At one boundary the junction diverges from the germline segment, which might be a read error. The chain recombines TRBV2 with TRBJ1-1; 7 bases align to TRBD1. Germline V lookup: CDR1 SNHLY, CDR2 FYNNEI. The CDR3 is 10 residues long. CDR3 bases: TGTGCCAGCAGCAACAGGGGTGGGGTCTTT. Amino acid sequence: CASSNRGGVF.

The gene calls are TRBV14 and TRBJ2-3, with TRBD1 identical over 7 bases. The CDR3 contains 17 residues. Germline CDR1 reads SGHDN; CDR2 reads FVKESK. Losses at the gene ends were 1 base for V and 3 bases for J; bases not matched to a gene: 10. CDR3 bases: TGTGCCAGCAGCCAAGTAGCCGACAGGGTTTGGACAGATACGCAGTATTTT. Translating gives CASSQVADRVWTDTQYF. Combining the CDR3 with reference TRBV14 and TRBJ2-3 gives the whole variable domain EAGVTQFPSHSVIEKGQTVTLRCDPISGHDNLYWYRRVMGKEIKFLLHFVKESKQDESGMPNNRFLAERTGGTYSTLKVQPAELEDSGVYFCASSQVADRVWTDTQYFGPGTRLTVL.

V gene TRBV7-2 combines with J gene TRBJ1-4; D might be TRBD1 (6 bases). Trimming left V 2 bases short and J 4 bases short, with 11 bases between. This CDR3 has 15 amino acids. In germline, CDR1 is SGHTA, CDR2 FQGNSA. CDR3 nucleotides: TGTGCCAGCAGCTTACAGGGGTCCCATAATGAAAAACTGTTTTTT. Translation gives CASSLQGSHNEKLFF.